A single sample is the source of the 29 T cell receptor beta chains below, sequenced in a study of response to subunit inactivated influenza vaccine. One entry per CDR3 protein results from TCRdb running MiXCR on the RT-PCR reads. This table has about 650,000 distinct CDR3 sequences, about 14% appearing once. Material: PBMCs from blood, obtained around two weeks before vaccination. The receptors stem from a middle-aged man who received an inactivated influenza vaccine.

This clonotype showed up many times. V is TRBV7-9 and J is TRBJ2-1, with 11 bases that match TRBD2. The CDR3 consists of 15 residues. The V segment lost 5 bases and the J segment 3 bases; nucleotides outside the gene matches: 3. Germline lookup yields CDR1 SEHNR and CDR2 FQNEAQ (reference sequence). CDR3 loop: CASSPGLAVYNEQFF. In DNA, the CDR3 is TGTGCCAGCAGCCCGGGACTAGCGGTCTACAATGAGCAGTTCTTC.

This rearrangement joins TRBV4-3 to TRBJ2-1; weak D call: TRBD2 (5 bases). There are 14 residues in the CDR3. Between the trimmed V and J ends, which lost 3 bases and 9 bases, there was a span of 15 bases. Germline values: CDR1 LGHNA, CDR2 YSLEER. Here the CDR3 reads CASSQAIARGEQFF. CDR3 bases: TGCGCCAGCAGCCAGGCCATTGCCCGGGGTGAGCAGTTCTTC.

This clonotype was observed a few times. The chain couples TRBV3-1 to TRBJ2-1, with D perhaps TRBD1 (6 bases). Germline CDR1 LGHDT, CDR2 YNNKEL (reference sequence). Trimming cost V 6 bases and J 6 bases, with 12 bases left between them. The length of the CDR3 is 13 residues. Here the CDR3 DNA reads TGTGCCAGCAGTCTAATACAGGGCAATGAGCAGTTCTTC. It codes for CASSLIQGNEQFF.

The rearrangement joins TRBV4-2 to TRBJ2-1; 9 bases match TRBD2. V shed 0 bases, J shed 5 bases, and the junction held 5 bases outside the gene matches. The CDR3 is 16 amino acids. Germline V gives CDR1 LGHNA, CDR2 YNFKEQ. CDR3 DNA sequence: TGTGCCAGCAGCCAAGATCCGGCGGGGGGGAACAATGAGCAGTTCTTC. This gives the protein CASSQDPAGGNNEQFF.

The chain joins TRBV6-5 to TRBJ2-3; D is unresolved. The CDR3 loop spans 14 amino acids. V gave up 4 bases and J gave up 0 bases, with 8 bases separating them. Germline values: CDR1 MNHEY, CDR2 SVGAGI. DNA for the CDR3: TGTGCCAGCAGTTCTGCGGAGAGCACAGATACGCAGTATTTT. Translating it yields CASSSAESTDTQYF.

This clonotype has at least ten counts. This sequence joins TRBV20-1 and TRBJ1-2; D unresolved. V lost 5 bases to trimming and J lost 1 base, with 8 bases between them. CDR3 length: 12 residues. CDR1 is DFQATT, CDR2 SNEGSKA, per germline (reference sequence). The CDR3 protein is CSALTDNYGYTF. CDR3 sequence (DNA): TGCAGTGCTTTGACTGATAACTATGGCTACACCTTC.

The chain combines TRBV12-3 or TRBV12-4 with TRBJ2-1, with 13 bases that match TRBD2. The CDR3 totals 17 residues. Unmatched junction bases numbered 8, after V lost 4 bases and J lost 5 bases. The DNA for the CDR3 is TGTGCCAGCAGTTCCAAAAGACTAGCGGGAGGCGACAATGAGCAGTTCTTC. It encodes CASSSKRLAGGDNEQFF.

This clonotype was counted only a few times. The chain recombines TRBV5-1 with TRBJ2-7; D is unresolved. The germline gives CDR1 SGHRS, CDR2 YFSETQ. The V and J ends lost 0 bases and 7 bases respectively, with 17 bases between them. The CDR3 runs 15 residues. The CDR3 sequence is CASSLDVRAEAEQYF. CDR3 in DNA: TGCGCCAGCAGCTTGGACGTAAGGGCCGAGGCAGAGCAGTACTTC.

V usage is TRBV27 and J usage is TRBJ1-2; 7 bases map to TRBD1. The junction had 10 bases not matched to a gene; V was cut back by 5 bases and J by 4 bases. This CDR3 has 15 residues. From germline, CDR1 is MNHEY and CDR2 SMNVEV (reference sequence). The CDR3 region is CASSPGQQLGYGYTF. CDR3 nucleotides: TGTGCCAGCAGTCCGGGACAGCAATTGGGCTATGGCTACACCTTC.

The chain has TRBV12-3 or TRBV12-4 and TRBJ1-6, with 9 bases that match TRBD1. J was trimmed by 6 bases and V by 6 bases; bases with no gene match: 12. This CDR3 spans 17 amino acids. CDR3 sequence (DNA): TGTGCCAGCAGCCCTTACCCCCCGGGACAGGGTAATTCACCCCTCCACTTT. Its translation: CASSPYPPGQGNSPLHF.

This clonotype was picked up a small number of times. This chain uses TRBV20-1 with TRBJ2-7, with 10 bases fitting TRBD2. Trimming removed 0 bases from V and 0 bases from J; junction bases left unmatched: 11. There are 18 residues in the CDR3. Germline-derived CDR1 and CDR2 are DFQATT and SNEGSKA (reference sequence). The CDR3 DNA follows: TGCAGTGCTAGAGATTCCAGCGGGAGGGTGCTTAGCTCCTACGAGCAGTACTTC. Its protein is CSARDSSGRVLSSYEQYF.

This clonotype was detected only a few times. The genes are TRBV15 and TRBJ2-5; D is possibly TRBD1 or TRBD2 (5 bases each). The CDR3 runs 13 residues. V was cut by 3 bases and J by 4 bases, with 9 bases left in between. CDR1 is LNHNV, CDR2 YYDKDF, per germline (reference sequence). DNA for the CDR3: TGTGCCACCAGCAGGCCGGGGACAGAGACCCAGTACTTC. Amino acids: CATSRPGTETQYF.

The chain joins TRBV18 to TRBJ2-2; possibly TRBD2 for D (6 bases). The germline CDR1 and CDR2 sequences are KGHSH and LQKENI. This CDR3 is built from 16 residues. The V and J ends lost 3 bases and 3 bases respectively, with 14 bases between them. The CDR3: CASSPVGGRDTGELFF. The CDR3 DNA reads TGTGCCAGCTCACCGGTCGGGGGAAGAGACACCGGGGAGCTGTTTTTT.

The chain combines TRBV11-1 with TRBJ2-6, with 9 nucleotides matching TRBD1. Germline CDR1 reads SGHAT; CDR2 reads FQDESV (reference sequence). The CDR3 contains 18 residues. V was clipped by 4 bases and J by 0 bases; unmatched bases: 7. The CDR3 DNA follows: TGTGCCAGCAGCTCGGACAGGGGTTTCAGCTCTGGGGCCAACGTCCTGACTTTC. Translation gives CASSSDRGFSSGANVLTF. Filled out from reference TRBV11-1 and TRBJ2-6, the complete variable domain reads EAEVAQSPRYKITEKSQAVAFWCDPISGHATLYWYRQILGQGPELLVQFQDESVVDDSQLPKDRFSAERLKGVDSTLKIQPAELGDSAMYLCASSSDRGFSSGANVLTFGAGSRLTVL.

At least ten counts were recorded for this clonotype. The CDR3 reads CASSQEPGQPNTGELFF. CDR3 DNA: TGCGCCAGCAGCCAAGAACCGGGACAGCCAAACACCGGGGAGCTGTTTTTT. This chain uses TRBV4-3 with TRBJ2-2, with 7 bases lining up with TRBD1. Unmatched junction bases numbered 6, after V lost 0 bases and J lost 2 bases. This CDR3 is 17 amino acids long. Germline V gene data show CDR1 as LGHNA and CDR2 as YSLEER.

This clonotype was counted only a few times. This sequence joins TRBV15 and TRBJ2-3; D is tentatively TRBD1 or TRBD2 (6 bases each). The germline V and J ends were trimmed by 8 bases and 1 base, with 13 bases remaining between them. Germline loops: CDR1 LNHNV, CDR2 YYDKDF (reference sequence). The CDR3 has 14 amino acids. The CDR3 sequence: CATDGGAGTDTQYF. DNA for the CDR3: TGTGCCACCGACGGGGGCGCCGGCACAGATACGCAGTATTTT.

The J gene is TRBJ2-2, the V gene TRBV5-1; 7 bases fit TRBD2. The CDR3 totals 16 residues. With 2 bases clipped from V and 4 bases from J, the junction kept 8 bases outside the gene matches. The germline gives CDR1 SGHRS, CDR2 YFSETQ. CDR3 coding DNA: TGCGCCAGCAGCTTTGGGACTATCCCCTCCACCGGGGAGCTGTTTTTT. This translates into CASSFGTIPSTGELFF.

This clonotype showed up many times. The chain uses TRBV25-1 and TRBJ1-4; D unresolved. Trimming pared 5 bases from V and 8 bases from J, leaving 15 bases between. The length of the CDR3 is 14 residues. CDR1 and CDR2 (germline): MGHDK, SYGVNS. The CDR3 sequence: CASSWSAPGEKLFF. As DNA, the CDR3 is TGTGCCAGCAGTTGGTCAGCCCCGGGCGAAAAACTGTTTTTT.

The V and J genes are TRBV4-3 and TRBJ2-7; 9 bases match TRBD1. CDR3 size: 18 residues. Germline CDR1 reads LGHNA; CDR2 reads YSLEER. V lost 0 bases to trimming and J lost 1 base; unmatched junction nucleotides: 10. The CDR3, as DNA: TGCGCCAGCAGCCAAGATCCGTACGGGACAGGGAATTCCTACGAGCAGTACTTC. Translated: CASSQDPYGTGNSYEQYF.

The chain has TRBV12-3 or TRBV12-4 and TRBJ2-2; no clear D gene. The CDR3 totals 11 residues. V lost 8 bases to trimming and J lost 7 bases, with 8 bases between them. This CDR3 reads CASQSVGELFF. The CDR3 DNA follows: TGTGCCAGCCAGTCGGTCGGGGAGCTGTTTTTT.

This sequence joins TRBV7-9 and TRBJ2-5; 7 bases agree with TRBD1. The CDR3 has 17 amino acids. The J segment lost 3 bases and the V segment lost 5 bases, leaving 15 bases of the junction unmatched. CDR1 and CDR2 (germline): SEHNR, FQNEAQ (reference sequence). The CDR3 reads CASSPRGTTGMEETQYF. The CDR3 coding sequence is TGTGCCAGCAGCCCACGAGGGACGACAGGGATGGAAGAGACCCAGTACTTC. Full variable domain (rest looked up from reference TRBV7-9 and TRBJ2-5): DTGVSQNPRHKITKRGQNVTFRCDPISEHNRLYWYRQTLGQGPEFLTYFQNEAQLEKSRLLSDRFSAERPKGSFSTLEIQRTEQGDSAMYLCASSPRGTTGMEETQYFGPGTRLLVL.

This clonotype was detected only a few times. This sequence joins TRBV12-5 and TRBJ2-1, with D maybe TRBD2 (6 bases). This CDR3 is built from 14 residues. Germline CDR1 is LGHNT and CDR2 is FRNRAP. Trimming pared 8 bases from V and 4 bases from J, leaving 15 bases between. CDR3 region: CASSTGGAYNEQFF. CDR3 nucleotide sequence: TGTGCTAGTAGCACCGGCGGGGCGTACAATGAGCAGTTCTTC.

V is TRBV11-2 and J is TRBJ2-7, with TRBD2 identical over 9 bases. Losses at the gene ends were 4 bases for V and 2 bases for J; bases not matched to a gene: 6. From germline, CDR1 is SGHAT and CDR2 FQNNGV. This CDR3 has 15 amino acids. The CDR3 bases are TGTGCCAGCAGCTATGGACTAGCGAGGACCTACGAGCAGTACTTC. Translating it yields CASSYGLARTYEQYF.

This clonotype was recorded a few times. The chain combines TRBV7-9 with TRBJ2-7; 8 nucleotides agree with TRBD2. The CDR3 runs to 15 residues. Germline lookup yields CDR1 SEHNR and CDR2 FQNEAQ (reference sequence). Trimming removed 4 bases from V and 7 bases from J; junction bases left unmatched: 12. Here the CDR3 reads CASSSLSGTAGEQYF. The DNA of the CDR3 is TGTGCCAGCAGCTCTCTTAGCGGGACCGCGGGGGAGCAGTACTTC.

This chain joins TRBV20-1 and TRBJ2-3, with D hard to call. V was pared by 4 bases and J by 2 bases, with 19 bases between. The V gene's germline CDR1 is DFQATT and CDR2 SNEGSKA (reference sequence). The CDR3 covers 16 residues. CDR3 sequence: CSATPSTGQSTDTQYF. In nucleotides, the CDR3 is TGCAGTGCTACACCCTCGACCGGTCAGTCCACAGATACGCAGTATTTT.

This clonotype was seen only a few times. Here the CDR3 reads CASSLESVTEQFF. CDR3 nucleotides: TGTGCCAGCAGCTTAGAATCGGTCACTGAGCAGTTCTTC. This chain joins TRBV7-2 and TRBJ2-1; D gene uncertain. CDR1 SGHTA and CDR2 FQGNSA come from the germline V gene. The CDR3 covers 13 residues. Trimming stripped 1 base from V and 9 bases from J, with 10 bases between.

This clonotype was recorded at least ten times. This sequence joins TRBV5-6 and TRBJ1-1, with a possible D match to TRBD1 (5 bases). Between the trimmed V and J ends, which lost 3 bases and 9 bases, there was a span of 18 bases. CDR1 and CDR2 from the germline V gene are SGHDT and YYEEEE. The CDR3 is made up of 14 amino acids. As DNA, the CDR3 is TGTGCCAGCAGCTGGGGGGGGACGGCAGACCAAGCTTTCTTT. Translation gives CASSWGGTADQAFF.

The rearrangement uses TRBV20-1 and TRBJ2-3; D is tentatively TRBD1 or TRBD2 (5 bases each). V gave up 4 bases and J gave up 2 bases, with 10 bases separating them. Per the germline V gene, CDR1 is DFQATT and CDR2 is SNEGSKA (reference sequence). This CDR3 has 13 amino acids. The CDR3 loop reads CSAKRDPTDTQYF. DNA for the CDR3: TGCAGTGCTAAGAGGGACCCCACAGATACGCAGTATTTT.

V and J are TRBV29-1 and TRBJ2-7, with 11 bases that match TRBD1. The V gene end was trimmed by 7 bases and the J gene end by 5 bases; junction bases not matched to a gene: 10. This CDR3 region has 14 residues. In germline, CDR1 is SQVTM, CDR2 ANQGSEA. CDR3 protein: CSAGQGARGDEQYF. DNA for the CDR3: TGCAGCGCCGGACAGGGGGCAAGAGGAGACGAGCAGTACTTC.